The 14 T cell receptor beta chains listed next were all sequenced from one sample in a study of technical replicates of blood from a few donors. The table came from immunoSEQ multiplex PCR; TCRdb's copy has only in-frame clones and leaves some out. The data contain 68,000 or so clones, about 90% of them singletons. Sequenced input: T cells isolated from PBMCs. These receptors were taken from a human donor in good health.

V gene TRBV10-3 combines with J gene TRBJ2-3; TRBD2 matches at 9 bases. Germline V gene lookup returns CDR1 ENHRY and CDR2 SYGVKD. The CDR3 consists of 14 residues. V shed 4 bases and J 5 bases; nucleotides not matched to a gene: 4. The CDR3 DNA reads TGTGCCATCAGTGCGTTAGCGGGAGAAGATACGCAGTATTTT. It translates to CAISALAGEDTQYF.

CDR3 loop: CAAQRGISTDTQYF. Here the CDR3 DNA reads TGTGCCGCACAAAGAGGGATTAGCACAGATACGCAGTATTTT. This chain joins TRBV7-6 and TRBJ2-3, with D possibly being TRBD2 (5 bases). Germline values: CDR1 SGHVS, CDR2 FNYEAQ. V dropped 11 bases and J dropped 0 bases, with 15 bases sitting between them. This CDR3 is built from 14 residues.

This chain links TRBV2 with TRBJ2-2, with D tentatively TRBD1 (6 bases). Trimming pared 7 bases from V and 2 bases from J, leaving 23 bases between. Germline CDR1 is SNHLY and CDR2 is FYNNEI. CDR3 length: 18 residues. The CDR3 nucleotides read TGTGCCAGCACAGGAGATCGAAACAGGGTTATAAACACCGGGGAGCTGTTTTTT. It translates to CASTGDRNRVINTGELFF.

The CDR3 region is CASSGHRGRGANVLTF. CDR3 DNA sequence: TGTGCCAGCAGCGGTCACAGGGGGCGGGGGGCCAACGTCCTGACTTTC. This rearrangement joins TRBV11-3 to TRBJ2-6; 9 bases agree with TRBD1. J lost 4 bases, V lost 5 bases, and 6 bases had no gene match. The CDR3 consists of 16 residues. Looked up from germline, CDR1 is SGHNT and CDR2 is YENEEA.

This chain uses TRBV10-3 with TRBJ2-1; D call uncertain. The germline V gene has CDR1 ENHRY and CDR2 SYGVKD. Trimming pared 3 bases from V and 2 bases from J, leaving 5 bases between. The CDR3 length is 13 residues. DNA for the CDR3: TGTGCCATCAGTGACAGTCCCTACAATGAGCAGTTCTTC. Protein: CAISDSPYNEQFF.

The V gene is TRBV28, the J gene TRBJ2-1; a possible D gene is TRBD2 (6 bases). V was cut by 8 bases and J by 15 bases, with 17 bases left in between. Germline CDR1 MDHEN, CDR2 SYDVKM. CDR3 length: 11 residues. The CDR3 sequence: CASYKGRDSFF. The CDR3, as DNA: TGTGCCAGCTATAAGGGGCGGGATTCGTTCTTC.

The V and J genes are TRBV9 and TRBJ2-1, with a possible D match to TRBD2 (5 bases). Trimming shortened V by 0 bases and J by 6 bases, and 16 bases separated the two germline ends. CDR1 and CDR2 (germline): SGDLS, YYNGEE. The length of the CDR3 is 16 residues. The CDR3 DNA follows: TGTGCCAGCAGCGTAGGAAGTCTATCCGGAGGCAATGAGCAGTTCTTC. Translated: CASSVGSLSGGNEQFF.

The gene calls are TRBV10-3 and TRBJ1-2, with TRBD1 identical over 8 bases. Germline-derived CDR1 and CDR2 are ENHRY and SYGVKD. Trimming cost V 7 bases and J 8 bases; bases outside gene matches: 12. This CDR3 has 14 residues. The CDR3 sequence is CAITSDRATDGYTF. CDR3 DNA: TGTGCCATCACATCGGACAGGGCAACGGACGGCTACACCTTC.

This rearrangement joins TRBV27 to TRBJ2-1; TRBD2 might be the D (6 bases). Germline CDR1 reads MNHEY; CDR2 reads SMNVEV (reference sequence). The CDR3 runs to 14 residues. V dropped 0 bases and J dropped 8 bases, with 11 bases sitting between them. For the CDR3, the DNA is TGTGCCAGCAGTTTATCGGGGGGTTTTTATGAGCAGTTCTTC. Its protein product is CASSLSGGFYEQFF.

This clone came up once. The chain is built from TRBV19 and TRBJ1-5, with unresolved D. Trimming removed 3 bases at V and 7 bases at J, with 13 bases between. From germline, CDR1 is LNHDA and CDR2 SQIVND (reference sequence). The CDR3 has 14 residues. CDR3 protein: CASSMGSWRQPQHF. DNA for the CDR3: TGTGCCAGTAGTATGGGGTCGTGGAGGCAGCCCCAGCATTTT.

This clone was observed a single time. V gene TRBV11-3 combines with J gene TRBJ1-1; possibly TRBD1 for D (6 bases). The V end lost 1 base, the J end lost 4 bases, and 7 bases lay between the germline ends. This CDR3 is 13 amino acids long. Germline loops: CDR1 SGHNT, CDR2 YENEEA. The CDR3 coding sequence is TGTGCCAGCAGCTTAGGGACAGCCACTGAAGCTTTCTTT. It specifies CASSLGTATEAFF.

This clone was counted once. CDR3 loop: CASSSGVGYGYTF. For the CDR3, the DNA is TGTGCCAGCAGTTCAGGGGTCGGCTATGGCTACACCTTC. The chain joins TRBV28 to TRBJ1-2; D is perhaps TRBD1 (6 bases). Germline CDR1 is MDHEN and CDR2 is SYDVKM. V lost 4 bases, J lost 4 bases, and 10 bases lay in between. This CDR3 has 13 amino acids.

V usage is TRBV28 and J usage is TRBJ2-7, with D perhaps TRBD1 (6 bases). The CDR3 covers 13 residues. Per the germline V gene, CDR1 is MDHEN and CDR2 is SYDVKM. V was shortened by 2 bases and J by 6 bases, with 11 bases between the two germline ends. The CDR3 loop is CASSLKRGGEQYF. In DNA form, the CDR3 reads TGTGCCAGCAGTTTAAAACGAGGGGGCGAGCAGTACTTC. The variable domain in full, with the rest retrieved from reference TRBV28 and TRBJ2-7, is DVKVTQSSRYLVKRTGEKVFLECVQDMDHENMFWYRQDPGLGLRLIYFSYDVKMKEKGDIPEGYSVSREKKERFSLILESASTNQTSMYLCASSLKRGGEQYFGPGTRLTVT.

The rearrangement links TRBV6-5 to TRBJ1-5, with 7 bases matching TRBD1. CDR3 size: 14 residues. The junction had 6 bases not matched to a gene; V was cut back by 5 bases and J by 5 bases. CDR1 is MNHEY, CDR2 SVGAGI, per germline. DNA for the CDR3: TGTGCCAGCAGTGCGACAGGGAACGATCAGCCCCAGCATTTT. Translating it yields CASSATGNDQPQHF.